This T cell receptor beta chain originates from a study of vaccination and CD4 T cells after COVID-19. Scientists ran DNA taken from cultured CD4+ T cells through the Oncomine TCR Beta short-read assay for sequencing. A single record per CDR3 protein comes from TCRdb applying MiXCR to the PCR reads. Of nearly 20,000 distinct CDR3 sequences in the sample, around 46% were seen once. Losses at the gene ends were 6 bases for V and 3 bases for J; bases not matched to a gene: 6. This CDR3 is built from 14 residues. Germline loops: CDR1 SNHLY, CDR2 FYNNEI. The treatment is: approximately nine-day PBMC culture with coronavirus spike peptide pools or control peptides (ViraFEST assay). A remark on this clonotype: The antigen remains unidentified.

This clonotype originated in a human donor who had recovered from COVID-19. The rearrangement joins TRBV2 to TRBJ2-7, with 9 bases matching TRBD1. Sequences were derived from CD4+ T cells from blood, cultured in vitro, sampled after SARS-CoV-2 vaccination. This chain's CDR3 is CASSRPDRGYEQYF. In DNA form, the CDR3 reads TGTGCCAGCAGCCGTCCGGACAGGGGCTACGAGCAGTACTTC.